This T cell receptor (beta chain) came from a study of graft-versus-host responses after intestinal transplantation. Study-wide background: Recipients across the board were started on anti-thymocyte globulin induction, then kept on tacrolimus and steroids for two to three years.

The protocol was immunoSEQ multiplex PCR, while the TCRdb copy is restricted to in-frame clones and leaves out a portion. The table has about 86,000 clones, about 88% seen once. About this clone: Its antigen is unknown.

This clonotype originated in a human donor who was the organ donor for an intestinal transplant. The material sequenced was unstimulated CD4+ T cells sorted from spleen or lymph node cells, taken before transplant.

This chain's CDR3 is CASSSPGTYHGEGSGDIQYF. CDR3 coding DNA: TGTGCCAGCAGTTCCCCAGGTACGTACCATGGCGAGGGCTCAGGGGACATTCAGTACTTC. V usage is TRBV6-8 and J usage is TRBJ2-4, with D perhaps TRBD1 (6 bases). The length of the CDR3 is 20 residues. V dropped 4 bases and J dropped 8 bases, with 33 bases sitting between them. The germline V gene encodes CDR1 MNHGY and CDR2 SAAAGT.